This T cell receptor beta chain was identified during a study of OX40 agonist ivuxolimab in advanced cancers. Study summary: Participants, around 80% male, averaged around 60 years of age, ranging from roughly 20 to 85.

The table came from immunoSEQ multiplex PCR; TCRdb's copy has only in-frame clones and leaves some out. Altogether more than 100,000 clones are present, around 93% being singletons, with the ten largest covering 0.15% to 0.16%. V gave up 4 bases and J gave up 4 bases; unmatched junction bases: 5. This CDR3 contains 14 residues. CDR1 and CDR2 (germline): KGHSH, LQKENI. The chain joins TRBV18 to TRBJ1-1; 8 nucleotides match TRBD1. The sample here was CD4+ or CD8+ T cells sorted from blood, taken in a trial of the OX40 agonist ivuxolimab. The sequence was collected from an adult with an advanced solid tumor such as melanoma, head and neck, liver or kidney cancer. The CDR3 DNA is TGTGCCAGCTCACTGGGACAGGAGGGCACTGAAGCTTTCTTT. It codes for CASSLGQEGTEAFF.